This T cell receptor (beta chain) was found in a study of beta chain features in type 1 diabetes. Investigators reverse transcribed all isolated RNA, so they sequenced expressed TCRB transcripts. Data came from immunoSEQ multiplex PCR; TCRdb stores just in-frame clones and leaves some out. The sample carries about 280,000 clones, 15% recorded once. Study-wide points: Type 1 diabetes patients had moderately but significantly shorter TCRB CDR3s in all four CD4+ subsets.

The sample holds a few counts of this clone. Its antigen is not identified. This CDR3 is 12 amino acids long. Germline V lookup: CDR1 LNHDA, CDR2 SQIVND (reference sequence). The J segment lost 4 bases and the V segment lost 11 bases, leaving 7 bases of the junction unmatched. The origin of this receptor is a man younger than 35 with type 1 diabetes. The sequenced material came from naive CD4+ T cells from blood. The rearrangement uses TRBV19 and TRBJ2-5, with 7 positions matching TRBD1. CDR3: CASKAGGETQYF. The CDR3 bases are TGTGCCTCAAAAGCAGGGGGAGAGACCCAGTACTTC.